This TCR beta chain was identified during a study of blood T cell repertoires in COVID-19 (dated by TCRdb to the early 2020s). Turning to the overall study: The collaborator samples originated in the United States, Italy and Spain and spanned the acute and convalescent phases of COVID-19. Nearly every sample came with metadata listing a de-identified subject ID, COVID-19 status, age in years and sex. The samples were drawn from the first 160 participants of the ongoing ImmuneRACE study and from 950 to 1,500 subjects provided by 6 global collaborators. The material from the prospective study consisted of cDNA or gDNA derived from T cells, B-cell-depleted T cells, or PBMCs. The repertoires were released in a freely available public database meant as a resource for research on the immune response to SARS-CoV-2. Where available, HLA class I and class II types were obtained from metadata supplied by the sample provider rather than from assay-based typing. The dataset comprised deeply sampled blood TCRbeta repertoires from subjects exposed to, actively infected with, or recovered from COVID-19. The full study reports these points: The quantity of clinical and demographic metadata differed by source and by participant and was supplied without curation.

About this clone: Its binding antigen is unknown. Base qualities were left out, and no much larger clone turns up one base away.

TCRbeta CDR3 regions were amplified from genomic DNA using the immunoSEQ Assay, a bias-controlled multiplex PCR. The paper's data handling went like this. Nucleated cell counts per sample were estimated from amplification of reference gene primers within the assay. To quantify the absolute abundance of each unique TCRbeta CDR3 rearrangement, sequence reads were collapsed and filtered. Productive Simpson clonality was computed per sample as the square root of Simpson's diversity index over productive rearrangements. As stored in TCRdb, this immuneACCESS dataset retains in-frame rearrangements with V and J assigned. A fraction of the clones does not appear; measured against another copy, unresolved V genes explain less than half of the discrepancy, and the remainder lacks a known reason. That table supplies the V and J calls and clone size; D and trimming were determined from the DNA. The sample profile shows fewer than 200,000 clones; approximately 79% of them were found once. The ten largest clones represent approximately 27% of the sample.

Whole blood was collected in K2EDTA tubes by collaborating institutions according to the institutions' own protocols. Collaborator samples were shipped for TCRbeta analysis as frozen whole blood, isolated PBMCs, or DNA extracted from either sample type. CDR1 and CDR2 (LGHDT, YNNKEL) derive from the germline V gene (reference sequence). The CDR3 starts with the cysteine, ends with the phenylalanine, and has 15 residues. Just the 45-base CDR3 DNA is kept, in frame starting at base 1. Trimming removed 4 bases from V and 0 bases from J; the gene matches leave 1 base unexplained. Material for sequencing was peripheral blood. The sequence was obtained from a woman in her 70s with acute or convalescent COVID-19. The chain was built from TRBV3-1 (or the pseudogene TRBV3-2) and TRBJ2-3, with 10 central nucleotides matching TRBD2. Read as DNA, the sequence is TGTGCCAGCAGCCTAGCGGGAGGAAGCACAGATACGCAGTATTTT. Translation gives CASSLAGGSTDTQYF.